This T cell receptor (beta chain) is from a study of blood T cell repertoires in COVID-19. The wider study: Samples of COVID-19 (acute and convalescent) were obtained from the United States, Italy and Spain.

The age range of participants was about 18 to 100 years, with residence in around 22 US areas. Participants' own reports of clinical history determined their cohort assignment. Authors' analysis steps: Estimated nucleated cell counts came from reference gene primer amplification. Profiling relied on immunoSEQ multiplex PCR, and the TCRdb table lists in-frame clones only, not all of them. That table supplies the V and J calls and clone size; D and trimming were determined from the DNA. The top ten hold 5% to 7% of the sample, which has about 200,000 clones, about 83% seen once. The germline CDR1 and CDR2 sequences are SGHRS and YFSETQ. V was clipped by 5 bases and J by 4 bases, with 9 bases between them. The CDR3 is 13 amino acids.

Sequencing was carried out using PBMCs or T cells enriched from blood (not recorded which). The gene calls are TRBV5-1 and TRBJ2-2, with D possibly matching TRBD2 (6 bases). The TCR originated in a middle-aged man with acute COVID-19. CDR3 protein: CASSGGSTGELFF. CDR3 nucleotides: TGCGCCAGCAGTGGGGGGTCCACCGGGGAGCTGTTTTTT.